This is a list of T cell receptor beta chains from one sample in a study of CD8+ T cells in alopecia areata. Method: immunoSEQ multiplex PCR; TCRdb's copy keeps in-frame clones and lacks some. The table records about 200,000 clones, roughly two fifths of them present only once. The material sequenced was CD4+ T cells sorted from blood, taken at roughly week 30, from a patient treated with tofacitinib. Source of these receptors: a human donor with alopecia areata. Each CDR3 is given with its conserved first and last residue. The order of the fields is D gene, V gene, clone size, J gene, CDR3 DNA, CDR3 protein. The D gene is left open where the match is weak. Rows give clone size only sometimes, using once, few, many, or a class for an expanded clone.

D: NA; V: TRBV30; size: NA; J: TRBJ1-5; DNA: TGTGCCTGGAGCGAAAACGTGGGTCCCCAGCATTTT; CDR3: CAWSENVGPQHF
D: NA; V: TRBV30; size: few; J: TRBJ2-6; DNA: TGTGCCTGGAAGGGCCGGAACTCTGGGGCCAACGTCCTGACTTTC; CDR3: CAWKGRNSGANVLTF
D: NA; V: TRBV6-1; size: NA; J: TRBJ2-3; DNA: TGTGCCAGCAGTGAAGGGTGGCGGCGAGGCACAGATACGCAGTATTTT; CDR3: CASSEGWRRGTDTQYF
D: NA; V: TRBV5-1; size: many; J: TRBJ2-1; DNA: TGCGCCAGCAGCTTGGATAACTCCTACAATGAGCAGTTCTTC; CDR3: CASSLDNSYNEQFF
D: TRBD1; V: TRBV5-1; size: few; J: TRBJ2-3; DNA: TGCGCCAGCAGCCTCGGGACAGCCACAGATACGCAGTATTTT; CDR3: CASSLGTATDTQYF
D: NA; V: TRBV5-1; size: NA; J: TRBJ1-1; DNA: TGCGCCAGCAGCTCGGACCCTTATAGCACTGAAGCTTTCTTT; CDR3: CASSSDPYSTEAFF
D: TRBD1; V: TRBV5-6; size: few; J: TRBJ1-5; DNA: TGTGCCAGCAGCAGAGGGACAGGGAATAGCAATCAGCCCCAGCATTTT; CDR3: CASSRGTGNSNQPQHF
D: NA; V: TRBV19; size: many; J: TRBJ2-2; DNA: TGTGCCAGTAGTATGTCGGCGAGAACCGGGGAGCTGTTTTTT; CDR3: CASSMSARTGELFF
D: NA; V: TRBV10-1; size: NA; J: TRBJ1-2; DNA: TGCGCCAGCAGTGAGGAAGCTAACTATGGCTACACCTTC; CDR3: CASSEEANYGYTF
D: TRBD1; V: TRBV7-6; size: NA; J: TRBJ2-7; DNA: TGTGCCAGCAGATCGGGGACAGGGCTCTCCGAGCAGTACTTC; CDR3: CASRSGTGLSEQYF
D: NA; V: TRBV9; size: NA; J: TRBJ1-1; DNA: TGTGCCAGCAGCTCTACAGGAAACACTGAAGCTTTCTTT; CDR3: CASSSTGNTEAFF
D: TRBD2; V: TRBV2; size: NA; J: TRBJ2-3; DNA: TGTGCCAGCGGGGGGGCAGATACGCAGTATTTT; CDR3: CASGGADTQYF
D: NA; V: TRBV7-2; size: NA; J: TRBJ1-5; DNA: TGTGCCAGCAGCCTTACTCCGCTACAGAATCAGCCCCAGCATTTT; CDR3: CASSLTPLQNQPQHF
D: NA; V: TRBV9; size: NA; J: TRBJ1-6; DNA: TGTGCCAGCAGCGTAGGGGTAACGAATTCACCCCTCCACTTT; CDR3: CASSVGVTNSPLHF
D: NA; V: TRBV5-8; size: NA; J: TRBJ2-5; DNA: TGTGCCAGCAGCCCAAGATCGATCCAAGAGACCCAGTACTTC; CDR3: CASSPRSIQETQYF
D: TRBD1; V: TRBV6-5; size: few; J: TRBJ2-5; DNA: TGTGCCAGCAGATTATACAGGGGCCAAGAGACCCAGTACTTC; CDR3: CASRLYRGQETQYF
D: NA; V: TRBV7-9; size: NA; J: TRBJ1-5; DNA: TGTGCCAGCAGCTTAGGGGCAGGGTCGGGCAATCAGCCCCAGCATTTT; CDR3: CASSLGAGSGNQPQHF
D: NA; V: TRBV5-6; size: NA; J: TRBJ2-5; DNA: TGTGCCAGCAGCTGGGGACTGGCACAAGAGACCCAGTACTTC; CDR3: CASSWGLAQETQYF